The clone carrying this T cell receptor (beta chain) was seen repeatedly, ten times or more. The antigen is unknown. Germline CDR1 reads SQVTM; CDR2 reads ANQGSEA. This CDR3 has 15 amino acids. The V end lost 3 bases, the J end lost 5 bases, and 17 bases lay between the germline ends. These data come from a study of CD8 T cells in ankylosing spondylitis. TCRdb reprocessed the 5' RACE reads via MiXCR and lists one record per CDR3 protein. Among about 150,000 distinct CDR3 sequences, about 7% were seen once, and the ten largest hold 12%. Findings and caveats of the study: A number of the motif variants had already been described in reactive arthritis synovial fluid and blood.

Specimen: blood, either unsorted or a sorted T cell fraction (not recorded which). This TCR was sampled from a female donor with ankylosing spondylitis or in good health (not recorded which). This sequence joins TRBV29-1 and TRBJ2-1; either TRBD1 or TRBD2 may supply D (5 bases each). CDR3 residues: CSVELGTLNDNEQFF. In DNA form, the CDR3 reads TGCAGCGTTGAGCTCGGGACCCTGAACGACAATGAGCAGTTCTTC.